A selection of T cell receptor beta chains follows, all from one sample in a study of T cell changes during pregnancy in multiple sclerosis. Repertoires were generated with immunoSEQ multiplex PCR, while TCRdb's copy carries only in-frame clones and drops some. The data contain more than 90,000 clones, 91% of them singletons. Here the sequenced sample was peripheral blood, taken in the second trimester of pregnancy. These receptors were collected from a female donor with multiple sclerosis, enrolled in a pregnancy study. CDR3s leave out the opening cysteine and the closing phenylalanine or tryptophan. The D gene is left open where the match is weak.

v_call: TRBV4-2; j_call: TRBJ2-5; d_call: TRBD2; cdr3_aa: ASSQGLAGGPGETQY
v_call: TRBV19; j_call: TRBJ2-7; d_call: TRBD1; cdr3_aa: ASSPRGTGNYEQY
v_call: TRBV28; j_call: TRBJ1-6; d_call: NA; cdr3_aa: ASKDHTGSIQLGDSPLH
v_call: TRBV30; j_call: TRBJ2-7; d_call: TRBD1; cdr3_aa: AWRSGQDYEQY
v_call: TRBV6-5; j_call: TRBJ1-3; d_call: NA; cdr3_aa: ASSLDTSRSGNTIY
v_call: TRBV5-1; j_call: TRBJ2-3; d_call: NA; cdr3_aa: ASSLASGTDTQY
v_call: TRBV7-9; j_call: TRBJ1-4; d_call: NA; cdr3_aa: ASSPGGTNEKLF
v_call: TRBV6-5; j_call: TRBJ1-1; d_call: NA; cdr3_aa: ASSYSTGYTEAF
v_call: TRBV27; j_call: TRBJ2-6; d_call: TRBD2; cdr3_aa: ASSLRGLAGSGANVLT
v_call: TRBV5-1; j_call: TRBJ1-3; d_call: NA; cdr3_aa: ASSLAPGGSGNTIY
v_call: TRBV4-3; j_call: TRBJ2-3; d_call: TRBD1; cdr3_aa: ASSHGQGNTQY
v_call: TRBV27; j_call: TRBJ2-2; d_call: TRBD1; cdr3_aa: ASSLVGLRQGNTGELF
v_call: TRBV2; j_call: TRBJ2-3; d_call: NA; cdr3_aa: ASSGGRQDTQY
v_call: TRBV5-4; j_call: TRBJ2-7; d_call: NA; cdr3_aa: ASSLGVSYEQY
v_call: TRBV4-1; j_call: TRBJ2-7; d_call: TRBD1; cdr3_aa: ASSRTQGVYEQY
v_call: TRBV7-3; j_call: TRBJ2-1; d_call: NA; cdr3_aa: ASSPQGSAYNEQF
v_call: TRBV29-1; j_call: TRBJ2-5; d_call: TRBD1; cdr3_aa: SARQGASETQY
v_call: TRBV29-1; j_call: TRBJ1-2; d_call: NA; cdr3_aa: SVEGGGIGYT
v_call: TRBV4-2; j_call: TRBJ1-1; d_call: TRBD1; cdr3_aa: ASSLPRTGQNTEAF
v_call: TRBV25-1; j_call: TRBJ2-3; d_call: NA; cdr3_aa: ASSGSLASTDTQY
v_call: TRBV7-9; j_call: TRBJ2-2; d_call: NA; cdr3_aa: ASSLARSTTGELF
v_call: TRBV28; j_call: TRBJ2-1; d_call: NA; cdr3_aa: ASNPPRGSYNEQF
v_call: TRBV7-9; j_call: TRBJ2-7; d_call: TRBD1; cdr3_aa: ASSPGQGNEQY
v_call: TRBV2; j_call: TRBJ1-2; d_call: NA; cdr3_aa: ARRIRDTPYGYT
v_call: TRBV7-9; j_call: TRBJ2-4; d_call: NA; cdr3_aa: ASSRSGSRNIQY
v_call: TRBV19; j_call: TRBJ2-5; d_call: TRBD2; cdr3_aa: ASSRGLANQETQY
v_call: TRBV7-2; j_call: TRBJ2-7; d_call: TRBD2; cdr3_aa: ASSLRTSGGEQY
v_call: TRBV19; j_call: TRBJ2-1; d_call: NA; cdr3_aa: ASKDWTNDNEQF
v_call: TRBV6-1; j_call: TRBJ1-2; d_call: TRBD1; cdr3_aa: ASSRTGDYGYT
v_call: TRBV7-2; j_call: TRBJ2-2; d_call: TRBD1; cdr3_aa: ASRWGQGIAGELF
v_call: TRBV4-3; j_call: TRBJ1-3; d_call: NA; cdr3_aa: ASSQDDGARDTIY
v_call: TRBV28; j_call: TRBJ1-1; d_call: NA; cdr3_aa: ASIKSGNPGFAF
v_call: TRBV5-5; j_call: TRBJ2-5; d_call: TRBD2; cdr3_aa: ASSISGTKETQY
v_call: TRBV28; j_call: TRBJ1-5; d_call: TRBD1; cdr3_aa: ASKLRTGSYRNQPQH
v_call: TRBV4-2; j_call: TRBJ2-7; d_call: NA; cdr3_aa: ASSPRLVDYEQY
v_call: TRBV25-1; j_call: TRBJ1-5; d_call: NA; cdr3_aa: ASRAQGNQPQH
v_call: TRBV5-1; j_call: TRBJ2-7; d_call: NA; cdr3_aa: ASSLALEYEQY
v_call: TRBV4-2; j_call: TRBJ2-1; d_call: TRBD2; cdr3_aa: ASSQDGLAGNEQF
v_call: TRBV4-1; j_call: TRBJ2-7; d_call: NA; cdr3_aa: ASSATGSYEQY